These 21 T cell receptor beta chains were all obtained from the same sample, sequenced in a study of control samples from healthy donors and cancer patients. Repertoires were generated with immunoSEQ multiplex PCR, while TCRdb's copy carries only in-frame clones and drops some. The table shows roughly 80,000 clones, with about nine tenths occurring only once. Sequencing was done on a sample of blood. These receptors all come from a man aged 50-60 years in good health.

V and J are TRBV11-3 and TRBJ2-4; 13 nucleotides match TRBD2. The CDR3 has 18 residues. Germline loops: CDR1 SGHNT, CDR2 YENEEA. The V segment lost 5 bases and the J segment 5 bases; nucleotides outside the gene matches: 12. In nucleotides, the CDR3 is TGTGCCAGCAGCGACCCGAACCAAGGGACTAGCGGGGAAAACATTCAGTACTTC. This sequence encodes CASSDPNQGTSGENIQYF.

This chain joins TRBV9 and TRBJ1-4; possible D gene TRBD1, 6 bases. Per the germline V gene, CDR1 is SGDLS and CDR2 is YYNGEE. V shed 1 base and J shed 5 bases, with 12 bases lying between them. The CDR3 runs 15 residues. In nucleotides, the CDR3 is TGTGCCAGCAGCGTATATCAGGGGATGAATGAAAAACTGTTTTTT. It specifies CASSVYQGMNEKLFF.

V is TRBV15 and J is TRBJ1-2; the D is unclear. The V end was cut by 0 bases, the J end by 2 bases, with 7 bases between. This CDR3 comprises 14 residues. CDR1 is LNHNV, CDR2 YYDKDF, per germline (reference sequence). The CDR3 region has the DNA TGTGCCACCAGCAGAGATCGCGCCAACTATGGCTACACCTTC. This codes for CATSRDRANYGYTF.

This clone has a single count. The chain recombines TRBV6-6 with TRBJ1-3; the D gene is possibly TRBD1 (5 bases). Germline V gene sequence: CDR1 MNHNY, CDR2 SVGAGI (reference sequence). The CDR3 extends over 15 amino acids. V lost 2 bases, J lost 9 bases, and 17 bases lay in between. The CDR3, as DNA: TGTGCCAGCAGTTACAGGCCTGGGGCGGGAGGCACCATATATTTT. This codes for CASSYRPGAGGTIYF.

In its sample, this clone was seen once. V and J are TRBV6-5 and TRBJ2-7; perhaps TRBD2 as D (6 bases). The CDR3 loop spans 13 amino acids. The germline V gene encodes CDR1 MNHEY and CDR2 SVGAGI. The V end was cut by 4 bases, the J end by 7 bases, with 14 bases between. The CDR3 DNA is TGTGCCAGCAGTTTCCCCGGGACTCGGGAGCAGTACTTC. Its translation is CASSFPGTREQYF.

The rearrangement joins TRBV12-3 or TRBV12-4 to TRBJ2-7; D unclear. The CDR3 contains 12 residues. The ends were cut back, 1 base at V and 6 bases at J, with 7 bases in the middle. The CDR3 region is CASSLEGLEQYF. The CDR3, as DNA: TGTGCCAGCAGTTTAGAAGGGCTCGAGCAGTACTTC.

DNA of the CDR3: TGTGCCAGCAGCCAGAGACAGGGGGATGGCTACACCTTC. Amino acid sequence: CASSQRQGDGYTF. The chain carries TRBV6-6 and TRBJ1-2; 9 nucleotides line up with TRBD1. Germline V gives CDR1 MNHNY, CDR2 SVGAGI (reference sequence). CDR3 length: 13 residues. Germline trimming cut 6 bases from V and 6 bases from J; bases unmatched to any gene: 5.

V usage is TRBV5-5 and J usage is TRBJ1-5, with a tentative D call TRBD1 (5 bases). Trimming took off 0 bases at V and 3 bases at J, with 10 bases between the two ends. The CDR3 contains 15 residues. CDR1 is SGHKS and CDR2 is YYEKEE in the germline V gene (reference sequence). This CDR3 reads CASSLEGTINQPQHF. Here the CDR3 DNA reads TGTGCCAGCAGCTTGGAGGGGACGATCAATCAGCCCCAGCATTTT.

V is TRBV7-7 and J is TRBJ2-5; 13 bases are shared with TRBD2. This CDR3 has 16 amino acids. With 6 bases clipped from V and 2 bases from J, the junction kept 6 bases outside the gene matches. Per germline, CDR1 SSHAT and CDR2 FNYEAQ (reference sequence). CDR3 protein: CASSPGLAGVQETQYF. The DNA for the CDR3 is TGTGCCAGCAGTCCCGGACTAGCGGGAGTTCAAGAGACCCAGTACTTC.

This rearrangement joins TRBV11-3 to TRBJ2-2; D is unresolved. The CDR3 is 15 residues long. Germline loops: CDR1 SGHNT, CDR2 YENEEA. Trimming left V 7 bases short and J 6 bases short, with 18 bases between. Here the CDR3 reads CASTNRAERPGELFF. The CDR3 DNA reads as TGTGCCAGCACTAATCGGGCGGAACGTCCCGGGGAGCTGTTTTTT. Combining the CDR3 with reference TRBV11-3 and TRBJ2-2 gives the whole variable domain EAGVVQSPRYKIIEKKQPVAFWCNPISGHNTLYWYLQNLGQGPELLIRYENEEAVDDSQLPKDRFSAERLKGVDSTLKIQPAELGDSAVYLCASTNRAERPGELFFGEGSRLTVL.

The rearrangement uses TRBV18 and TRBJ1-1; TRBD1 aligns across 10 bases. This CDR3 comprises 15 residues. The germline CDR1 and CDR2 sequences are KGHSH and LQKENI. V shed 4 bases and J 1 base; nucleotides not matched to a gene: 3. The DNA for the CDR3 is TGTGCCAGCTCACTCGACAGGGGGCCGAACACTGAAGCTTTCTTT. Translated: CASSLDRGPNTEAFF.

V and J are TRBV27 and TRBJ1-2; TRBD1 matches at 7 bases. The germline gives CDR1 MNHEY, CDR2 SMNVEV (reference sequence). The CDR3 runs 15 residues. V was clipped by 6 bases and J by 2 bases; unmatched bases: 9. This CDR3 is CASSFSRGRNYGYTF. The CDR3 nucleotides are TGTGCCAGCAGCTTCTCAAGGGGGCGAAACTATGGCTACACCTTC.

The chain recombines TRBV5-1 with TRBJ2-1; 12 bases agree with TRBD1. This CDR3 has 16 amino acids. V trimming: 2 bases; J trimming: 7 bases; junction bases outside the gene matches: 7. Germline CDR1 reads SGHRS; CDR2 reads YFSETQ. Written as DNA, the CDR3 is TGCGCCAGCAGCTTTTCCGGGACAGGGGGCTTAAATGAGCAGTTCTTC. Translated: CASSFSGTGGLNEQFF.

The gene calls are TRBV10-1 and TRBJ2-7, with 10 nucleotides matching TRBD2. This CDR3 spans 16 amino acids. CDR1 WNHNN and CDR2 SYGVQD come from the germline V gene (reference sequence). V lost 2 bases to trimming and J lost 7 bases; unmatched junction nucleotides: 11. The CDR3 DNA reads TGCGCCAGCAGTGAGGCGAGCGGGGGGGCCCTCGGGGAGCAGTACTTC. As protein: CASSEASGGALGEQYF.

V gene TRBV18 combines with J gene TRBJ1-3, with unresolved D. V lost 6 bases and J 7 bases, leaving 16 bases between the germline ends. Germline V lookup: CDR1 KGHSH, CDR2 LQKENI. This CDR3 comprises 14 residues. This chain's CDR3 is CASSDSLARNTIYF. Written as DNA, the CDR3 is TGTGCCAGCTCGGACTCCCTTGCCCGGAACACCATATATTTT.

This clone has a single count. V is TRBV11-3 and J is TRBJ1-2; TRBD1 aligns across 9 bases. The trim removed 5 bases at V and 3 bases at J, leaving 13 bases unmatched. CDR3 length: 17 amino acids. Germline CDR1 SGHNT, CDR2 YENEEA. CDR3 in DNA: TGTGCCAGCAGCCAAGTGACCGGGACAGGGACTCACTATGGCTACACCTTC. Translating gives CASSQVTGTGTHYGYTF. Full variable domain (rest looked up from reference TRBV11-3 and TRBJ1-2): EAGVVQSPRYKIIEKKQPVAFWCNPISGHNTLYWYLQNLGQGPELLIRYENEEAVDDSQLPKDRFSAERLKGVDSTLKIQPAELGDSAVYLCASSQVTGTGTHYGYTFGSGTRLTVV.

The chain has TRBV7-8 and TRBJ2-7; 8 nucleotides align to TRBD2. The CDR3 totals 14 residues. With V trimmed by 5 bases and J by 4 bases, 7 bases remained unmatched. Germline assignment: CDR1 SGHVS and CDR2 FQNEAQ. CDR3 amino acids: CASSSLAGSYEQYF. The CDR3 DNA follows: TGTGCCAGCAGCAGTCTAGCGGGTTCTTACGAGCAGTACTTC.

CDR3 sequence: CASSGQGDGGSPLHF. The CDR3 DNA reads as TGTGCCAGCAGTGGGCAGGGAGACGGAGGTTCACCCCTCCACTTT. This chain connects TRBV6-2 or TRBV6-3 to TRBJ1-6; the D gene is possibly TRBD1 (5 bases). The CDR3 is made up of 15 amino acids. Looked up from germline, CDR1 is MNHEY and CDR2 is SVGEGT. V was cut by 5 bases and J by 9 bases, with 17 bases left in between.

The chain employs TRBV5-1 and TRBJ1-2, with D perhaps matching TRBD1 (6 bases). The CDR3 has 15 amino acids. The germline gives CDR1 SGHRS, CDR2 YFSETQ. The germline V and J ends were trimmed by 4 bases and 0 bases, with 13 bases remaining between them. CDR3: CASSPPAGANYGYTF. The CDR3 DNA sequence: TGCGCCAGCAGCCCCCCGGCAGGGGCTAACTATGGCTACACCTTC.

This chain uses TRBV28 with TRBJ1-6; 8 bases map to TRBD1. J gave up 0 bases and V 5 bases, and 6 bases lay outside the gene matches. The CDR3 is 17 amino acids. Germline assignment: CDR1 MDHEN and CDR2 SYDVKM. CDR3 loop: CASSAWTGRSYNSPLHF. The CDR3 nucleotides are TGTGCCAGCAGTGCGTGGACAGGGCGCTCCTATAATTCACCCCTCCACTTT.

V is TRBV6-6 and J is TRBJ1-5, with TRBD1 matching 11 bases. Germline trimming cut 3 bases from V and 5 bases from J; bases unmatched to any gene: 3. The V gene's germline CDR1 is MNHNY and CDR2 SVGAGI (reference sequence). The CDR3 has 15 amino acids. The CDR3 here is CASSYGTGGYQPQHF. In DNA, the CDR3 is TGTGCCAGCAGTTATGGGACAGGGGGGTATCAGCCCCAGCATTTT.